This record concerns one T cell receptor (beta chain) sequence. Antigen specificity is unknown. The sample comes from a study of T cell responses to AZD1222 COVID-19 vaccine. Using immunoSEQ multiplex PCR, the repertoire was profiled, and TCRdb retains in-frame clones only, with some absent. The sample has roughly 110,000 clones; approximately 87% are singletons. V dropped 6 bases and J dropped 8 bases, with 13 bases sitting between them. Germline V CDR1 and CDR2: MNHEY, SVGEGT. The length of the CDR3 is 12 residues. Whole-study findings and limits: The donor group comprised mostly white British people and more females; the analysis possibly underestimated clonal diversity. With dominance at 160-218 and 743-854, vaccine-associated CD4 TCRs spanned spike. Just a handful of people given AZD1222 tested seropositive at baseline. Two AZD1222 administrations were followed by greater Spike-specific TCR breadth and depth.

This TCR was sampled from an adult in good health. The sample consisted of peripheral blood, taken on day 0 of AZD1222 vaccination. V usage is TRBV6-2 or TRBV6-3 and J usage is TRBJ1-2; no firm D call. CDR3 amino acids: CASSPGVSGYTF. The CDR3 DNA is TGTGCCAGCAGCCCGGGAGTGAGCGGCTACACCTTC.